This paragraph covers one TCR beta chain sequence. The antigen remains unidentified. One end of the junction does not line up with germline, which may come from a read error. It was with 60 Vbeta and 13 Jbeta primers that the PCR ran. Method: immunoSEQ multiplex PCR; TCRdb's copy keeps in-frame clones and lacks some. The sample consists of approximately 110,000 clones, just over 75% of them appearing once. The data were taken from a study of cytomegalovirus exposure and HLA in healthy donors. Study-level results: Productive rates of about 90% or about 30% were seen for most TCR beta V segments in an earlier analysis. A link between a missense DCLRE1C variant and TCR beta V- and J-gene trimming emerged from a later analysis. Near-uniform donor sequencing depth was presumed by presence/absence analyses.

Germline V gives CDR1 MDHEN, CDR2 SYDVKM. CDR3 size: 12 residues. The gene calls are TRBV28 and TRBJ1-4; D is perhaps TRBD1 (6 bases). The sequencing input was PBMCs. The clonotype originates from a man aged 35 to 55 in good health and CMV-seropositive. DNA for the CDR3: TGTGCCAGCAGTGTGACAGGCCAGCCATGGGGATTT. This gives the protein CASSVTGQPWGF.